This T cell receptor beta chain was retrieved from a study of blood T cells in healthy people across ages. Combining a sample-barcoded 5' primer with a J-beta primer mix, a second PCR ran for 7 to 11 cycles. MiXCR was run by TCRdb on the 5' RACE reads, yielding one entry per CDR3 protein. The repertoire consists of 700,000 to 900,000 distinct CDR3 sequences, with under 30% occurring once and the leading ten covering over 2.5%. V was cut by 5 bases and J by 2 bases, with 16 bases left in between. Germline lookup yields CDR1 SGHTA and CDR2 FQGTGA. The CDR3 is 15 residues long. These data were also reused for a study on T cells of mothers and their children.

This clonotype originated in a boy younger than 18 in good health. The sequenced material came from blood. The chain links TRBV7-3 to TRBJ2-7; D possibly matches TRBD1 or TRBD2 (5 bases each). DNA of the CDR3: TGTGCCAGCAGCATCCGGGACGGAATACCCTACGAGCAGTACTTC. Amino acids: CASSIRDGIPYEQYF.